The clone carrying this T cell receptor beta chain was detected a few times. Antigen: not known. TCRdb processed the 5' RACE reads anew with MiXCR; each CDR3 protein has one entry. The table has 460,000 or so distinct CDR3 sequences, 13% to 15% seen once. From germline, CDR1 is MDHEN and CDR2 SYDVKM. The germline V and J ends were trimmed by 6 bases and 5 bases, with 14 bases remaining between them. The CDR3 totals 14 residues. No donor was unhealthy or non-Caucasian. The data derive from a study of identical twins. The study's findings and limits: Within monozygotic twins, out-of-frame TCR alpha sharing was underestimated by the models. Sharing of beta out-of-frame sequences by twins showed a weaker excess. Insertions ran lower in abundant cord blood beta clonotypes, though not in memory repertoires.

The same sample was also used in a study of yellow fever vaccine responses in identical twins.

The chain links TRBV28 to TRBJ2-1, with D perhaps matching TRBD2 (5 bases). Sequencing used CD4+ T cells sorted from blood. The sequence derives from a woman under 30 in good health. CDR3 coding DNA: TGTGCCAGCAGATTCGGACTGTACAACAATGAGCAGTTCTTC. Protein: CASRFGLYNNEQFF.